A single sample is the source of the 17 T cell receptor beta chains below, sequenced in a study of PD-L1 blockade in urothelial cancer. The method was immunoSEQ multiplex PCR; TCRdb's version includes in-frame clones alone and lacks a portion of them. The sample includes 100,000 or so clones, about 89% of them seen just once. Sequences were derived from PBMCs, sampled around atezolizumab (anti-PD-L1) treatment. These receptors came from a woman of 80 years or more with urothelial cancer.

The J gene is TRBJ2-5, the V gene TRBV7-2; TRBD1 agrees at 9 bases. The V gene's germline CDR1 is SGHTA and CDR2 FQGNSA. This CDR3 region has 14 residues. J gave up 4 bases and V 6 bases, and 6 bases lay outside the gene matches. This CDR3 is CASRKTGGLETQYF. The CDR3 bases are TGTGCCAGCAGAAAAACAGGGGGCCTAGAGACCCAGTACTTC.

V is TRBV5-4 and J is TRBJ2-1; possible D gene TRBD2, 6 bases. CDR3 length: 15 residues. The germline V and J ends were trimmed by 4 bases and 3 bases, with 14 bases remaining between them. The germline V gene has CDR1 SGHNT and CDR2 YYREEE (reference sequence). This CDR3 is CASSLLVGGYNEQFF. CDR3 coding DNA: TGTGCCAGCAGCCTTTTGGTGGGAGGCTACAATGAGCAGTTCTTC.

The chain is built from TRBV11-2 and TRBJ1-4; no definite D call. Germline values: CDR1 SGHAT, CDR2 FQNNGV. V was pared by 8 bases and J by 8 bases, with 15 bases between. This CDR3 spans 13 amino acids. Here the CDR3 reads CASGRESREKLFF. DNA of the CDR3: TGTGCCAGCGGCCGGGAATCTCGGGAAAAACTGTTTTTT.

The chain is built from TRBV5-8 and TRBJ2-7; 14 nucleotides match TRBD2. Germline CDR1 reads SGHTS; CDR2 reads YDEGEE. The trim removed 4 bases at V and 4 bases at J, leaving 1 base unmatched. This CDR3 is built from 14 residues. This CDR3 reads CASSRTSGRYEQYF. CDR3 DNA: TGTGCCAGCAGCCGGACTAGCGGGAGGTACGAGCAGTACTTC.

The chain couples TRBV7-9 to TRBJ1-2; 7 nucleotides align to TRBD1. This CDR3 spans 12 amino acids. V gave up 5 bases and J gave up 4 bases; unmatched junction bases: 1. Germline values: CDR1 SEHNR, CDR2 FQNEAQ (reference sequence). The CDR3 sequence is CASSRDSYGYTF. The CDR3 DNA follows: TGTGCCAGCAGCCGGGACAGCTATGGCTACACCTTC.

V usage is TRBV11-2 and J usage is TRBJ1-1; 8 bases are a match to TRBD1. Germline CDR1 is SGHAT and CDR2 is FQNNGV. The CDR3 totals 14 residues. V was pared by 1 base and J by 4 bases, with 2 bases of the junction left unmatched. CDR3 nucleotide sequence: TGTGCCAGCAGCTTAGCAACAGGGGGCACTGAAGCTTTCTTT. Translation gives CASSLATGGTEAFF.

The chain has TRBV27 and TRBJ2-2, with 11 bases identical to TRBD1. J gave up 1 base and V 5 bases, and 3 bases lay outside the gene matches. The CDR3 runs to 16 residues. CDR1 MNHEY and CDR2 SMNVEV come from the germline V gene (reference sequence). The CDR3 bases are TGTGCCAGCAGTCCCGGGACAGGGGGGAACACCGGGGAGCTGTTTTTT. Protein sequence: CASSPGTGGNTGELFF.

This clone was counted only a few times. The sample holds other DNA sequences that translate to the same CDR3. The DNA of the CDR3 is TGTGCCAGCAGCTTAAGACAGGGGGAGGGTGGAAACACCATATATTTT. Protein sequence: CASSLRQGEGGNTIYF. V gene TRBV7-2 combines with J gene TRBJ1-3, with TRBD1 identical over 9 bases. J lost 3 bases, V lost 2 bases, and 5 bases had no gene match. The V gene's germline CDR1 is SGHTA and CDR2 FQGNSA. The CDR3 length is 16 residues. Full variable domain (missing parts from reference TRBV7-2 and TRBJ1-3): GAGVSQSPSNKVTEKGKDVELRCDPISGHTALYWYRQSLGQGLEFLIYFQGNSAPDKSGLPSDRFSAERTGGSVSTLTIQRTQQEDSAVYLCASSLRQGEGGNTIYFGEGSWLTVV.

The rearrangement links TRBV5-1 to TRBJ1-1; tentatively, D is TRBD1 (6 bases). This CDR3 contains 14 residues. Trimming took 4 bases from V and 4 from J, leaving 14 bases between them. In germline, CDR1 is SGHRS, CDR2 YFSETQ. The CDR3 DNA reads as TGCGCCAGCAGCAACCGGACAGTTGGCACTGAAGCTTTCTTT. Its protein is CASSNRTVGTEAFF.

The rearrangement links TRBV2 to TRBJ2-5; 8 bases match TRBD1. The CDR3 sequence is 15 residues long. CDR1 is SNHLY, CDR2 FYNNEI, per germline. The V gene end was trimmed by 7 bases and the J gene end by 6 bases; junction bases not matched to a gene: 13. The CDR3 protein is CASKPGTGPGKTQYF. CDR3 bases: TGTGCCAGCAAGCCCGGGACAGGTCCCGGGAAGACCCAGTACTTC.

The chain couples TRBV15 to TRBJ1-5; D uncertain. The CDR3 runs to 13 residues. V lost 5 bases and J lost 4, with 9 bases in between. Germline V CDR1 and CDR2: LNHNV, YYDKDF (reference sequence). The CDR3 nucleotides are TGTGCCACCAGCCCTAGTGCAAATCAGCCCCAGCATTTT. Protein: CATSPSANQPQHF. Full variable domain (rest looked up from reference TRBV15 and TRBJ1-5): DAMVIQNPRYQVTQFGKPVTLSCSQTLNHNVMYWYQQKSSQAPKLLFHYYDKDFNNEADTPDNFQSRRPNTSFCFLDIRSPGLGDTAMYLCATSPSANQPQHFGDGTRLSIL.

Concerning this clone: This sample also contains other DNA sequences that code for the same CDR3. The rearrangement joins TRBV18 to TRBJ1-4; D is unclear. Germline values: CDR1 KGHSH, CDR2 LQKENI. V shed 2 bases and J shed 2 bases, with 6 bases lying between them. CDR3 length equals 14 residues. Here the CDR3 DNA reads TGTGCCAGCTCACCAAGAGCGACTAATGAAAAACTGTTTTTT. This translates into CASSPRATNEKLFF.

This chain connects TRBV5-8 to TRBJ2-1; possible D gene TRBD1, 6 bases. There are 14 residues in the CDR3. The V end lost 1 base, the J end lost 4 bases, and 9 bases lay between the germline ends. Germline values: CDR1 SGHTS, CDR2 YDEGEE. The CDR3 DNA reads TGTGCCAGCAGCTTGAGGCAGGGGTACAATGAGCAGTTCTTC. Protein: CASSLRQGYNEQFF.

This clone was observed a single time. The chain links TRBV30 to TRBJ1-5; no clear D. The CDR3 runs 13 residues. From germline, CDR1 is GTSNPN and CDR2 SVGIG (reference sequence). V was cut by 5 bases and J by 9 bases, with 17 bases left in between. The chain's CDR3 is CAWDDGEDRPQHF. The CDR3, as DNA: TGTGCCTGGGATGACGGGGAGGACCGGCCCCAGCATTTT.

The chain has TRBV19 and TRBJ2-5, with a tentative D call TRBD1 (6 bases). The V end was cut by 6 bases, the J end by 5 bases, with 28 bases between. This CDR3 is 18 amino acids long. Per the germline V gene, CDR1 is LNHDA and CDR2 is SQIVND (reference sequence). The CDR3, as DNA: TGTGCCAGTAGCGCCGCGGTGGGACATTCGAGCGGAAGGGAGACCCAGTACTTC. Translation: CASSAAVGHSSGRETQYF.

About this clone itself: Other DNA sequences within the sample encode an identical CDR3. The chain recombines TRBV30 with TRBJ1-2, with 11 bases that match TRBD1. V was pared by 0 bases and J by 5 bases, with 5 bases of the junction left unmatched. CDR1 GTSNPN and CDR2 SVGIG come from the germline V gene (reference sequence). CDR3 size: 15 residues. In DNA, the CDR3 is TGTGCCTGGAGTGTAGAAGGGACAGGGGGTTATGGCTACACCTTC. Its translation is CAWSVEGTGGYGYTF.

The chain combines TRBV11-2 with TRBJ1-1, with 11 bases fitting TRBD1. The CDR3 covers 15 residues. The germline V gene has CDR1 SGHAT and CDR2 FQNNGV. With V trimmed by 2 bases and J by 8 bases, 7 bases remained unmatched. The CDR3 spells CASSLRRDRGGEAFF. The CDR3 coding sequence is TGTGCCAGCAGCTTAAGGAGGGACAGGGGGGGGGAAGCTTTCTTT.